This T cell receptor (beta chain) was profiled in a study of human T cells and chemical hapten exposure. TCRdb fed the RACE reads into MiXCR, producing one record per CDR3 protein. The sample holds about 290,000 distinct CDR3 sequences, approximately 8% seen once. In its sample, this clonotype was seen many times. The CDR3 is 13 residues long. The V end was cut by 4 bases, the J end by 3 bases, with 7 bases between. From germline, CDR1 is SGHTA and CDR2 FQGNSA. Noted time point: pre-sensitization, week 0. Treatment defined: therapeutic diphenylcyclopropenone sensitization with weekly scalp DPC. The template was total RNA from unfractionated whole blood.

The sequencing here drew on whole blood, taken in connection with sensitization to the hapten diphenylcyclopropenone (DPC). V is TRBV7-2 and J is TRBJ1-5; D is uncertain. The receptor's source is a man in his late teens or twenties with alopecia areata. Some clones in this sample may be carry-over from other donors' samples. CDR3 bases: TGTGCCAGCAGCTCCCGCCTCAATCAGCCCCAGCATTTT. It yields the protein CASSSRLNQPQHF.